These T cell receptor beta chains were read from a single sample in a study of blood T cell repertoires in COVID-19. TCRdb's copy holds only in-frame clones and misses some; the assay was immunoSEQ multiplex PCR. The table includes 280,000 or so clones, 88% detected once. The sequenced sample was peripheral blood. The receptors here all came from a woman between 25 and 40 years old who had recovered from COVID-19. Both conserved end residues are part of each CDR3. The D gene is left open where the match is weak. Not every row has a clone size; where given, it reads once, few, many or a size class.

V gene: TRBV5-1
D gene: TRBD2
J gene: TRBJ2-3
clone size: .
CDR3 DNA: TGCGCCAGCAGCGTCACCTCCCTCACGGGGGGTGGGATGGATACGCAGTATTTT
CDR3 protein: CASSVTSLTGGGMDTQYF

V gene: TRBV7-8
D gene: TRBD1
J gene: TRBJ1-5
clone size: .
CDR3 DNA: TGTGCCAGCAGCGGGAGGACAGGGAATTATCAGCCCCAGCATTTT
CDR3 protein: CASSGRTGNYQPQHF

V gene: TRBV30
D gene: .
J gene: TRBJ1-2
clone size: .
CDR3 DNA: TGTGCCTGGAGTTATGCTGAGGGCTACACCTTC
CDR3 protein: CAWSYAEGYTF

V gene: TRBV5-4
D gene: .
J gene: TRBJ1-1
clone size: .
CDR3 DNA: TGTGCCAGCATCAGGGCTGGTGAAGCTTTCTTT
CDR3 protein: CASIRAGEAFF

V gene: TRBV6-5
D gene: .
J gene: TRBJ2-7
clone size: once
CDR3 DNA: TGTGCCAGCAGTTTGGACATTTTCTACGAGCAGTACTTC
CDR3 protein: CASSLDIFYEQYF

V gene: TRBV5-6
D gene: .
J gene: TRBJ2-7
clone size: .
CDR3 DNA: TGTGCCAGCAGCTTGGTTGTGACAGGACCGTCCGAGCAGTACTTC
CDR3 protein: CASSLVVTGPSEQYF

V gene: TRBV6-5
D gene: .
J gene: TRBJ2-1
clone size: .
CDR3 DNA: TGTGCCAGCAGTCCCATGGCGGGGCCGTACAATGAGCAGTTCTTC
CDR3 protein: CASSPMAGPYNEQFF

V gene: TRBV5-1
D gene: .
J gene: TRBJ1-3
clone size: .
CDR3 DNA: TGCGCCAGCAGCTTGGGAGGAGACGGAAACACCATATATTTT
CDR3 protein: CASSLGGDGNTIYF

V gene: TRBV2
D gene: .
J gene: TRBJ2-3
clone size: .
CDR3 DNA: TGTGCCAGCAGCCCCTATCGAAGCACAGATACGCAGTATTTT
CDR3 protein: CASSPYRSTDTQYF

V gene: TRBV18
D gene: .
J gene: TRBJ1-3
clone size: .
CDR3 DNA: TGTGCCAGCTCAACTTCTCACTCTGGAAACACCATATATTTT
CDR3 protein: CASSTSHSGNTIYF

V gene: TRBV28
D gene: .
J gene: TRBJ2-1
clone size: .
CDR3 DNA: TGTGCCAGCAGCACGCTAGACTCCTACAATGAGCAGTTCTTC
CDR3 protein: CASSTLDSYNEQFF

V gene: TRBV10-3
D gene: TRBD1
J gene: TRBJ1-1
clone size: .
CDR3 DNA: TGTGCCATCAGTGAAGGGACAGGGTCGGGGAACACTGAAGCTTTCTTT
CDR3 protein: CAISEGTGSGNTEAFF

V gene: TRBV5-4
D gene: TRBD1
J gene: TRBJ1-2
clone size: once
CDR3 DNA: TGTGCCAGCAGGACCGACAGGGCTGGCTATGGCTACACCTTC
CDR3 protein: CASRTDRAGYGYTF

V gene: TRBV4-2
D gene: .
J gene: TRBJ2-7
clone size: .
CDR3 DNA: TGTGCCAGCAGCCAGGCTCGTAGGGGCCAAAGGAGCTCCTACGAGCAGTACTTC
CDR3 protein: CASSQARRGQRSSYEQYF

V gene: TRBV25-1
D gene: .
J gene: TRBJ2-4
clone size: .
CDR3 DNA: TGTGCCAGCAGTGAGGCGGGCAGGGGTTACAAAAACATTCAGTACTTC
CDR3 protein: CASSEAGRGYKNIQYF

V gene: TRBV7-2
D gene: TRBD1
J gene: TRBJ2-1
clone size: .
CDR3 DNA: TGTGCCAGCAGCTCCCAGACAGGGGCCCTTTACAATGAGCAGTTCTTC
CDR3 protein: CASSSQTGALYNEQFF

V gene: TRBV18
D gene: TRBD1
J gene: TRBJ1-2
clone size: once
CDR3 DNA: TGTGCCAGCTCACGACCCGTCCCGGACAGGGGCCCCGTGCTCTATGGCTACACCTTC
CDR3 protein: CASSRPVPDRGPVLYGYTF

V gene: TRBV7-6
D gene: TRBD1
J gene: TRBJ2-7
clone size: .
CDR3 DNA: TGTGCCAGCAGCTCAGTCATCGGGACAGGGGACGAGCAGTACTTC
CDR3 protein: CASSSVIGTGDEQYF

V gene: TRBV29-1
D gene: .
J gene: TRBJ2-3
clone size: .
CDR3 DNA: TGCAGCGTTGTAGGAGGGTCTCCCAGCACAGATACGCAGTATTTT
CDR3 protein: CSVVGGSPSTDTQYF

V gene: TRBV12-3/TRBV12-4
D gene: .
J gene: TRBJ1-5
clone size: .
CDR3 DNA: TGTGCCAGCAGTACTTTGGGCAATCAGCCCCAGCATTTT
CDR3 protein: CASSTLGNQPQHF

V gene: TRBV7-3
D gene: TRBD1
J gene: TRBJ2-5
clone size: .
CDR3 DNA: TGTGCCAGCAGCCCTACAGGGGGCTCGGAGACCCAGTACTTC
CDR3 protein: CASSPTGGSETQYF

V gene: TRBV28
D gene: TRBD1
J gene: TRBJ2-2
clone size: .
CDR3 DNA: TGTGCCAGCACCGCAACGGGACAGGGAAACACCGGGGAGCTGTTTTTT
CDR3 protein: CASTATGQGNTGELFF

V gene: TRBV15
D gene: TRBD1
J gene: TRBJ1-5
clone size: .
CDR3 DNA: TGTGCCACCAGCAGAGATCTCGGACAGGGGCGTCAGCCCCAGCATTTT
CDR3 protein: CATSRDLGQGRQPQHF

V gene: TRBV13
D gene: TRBD2
J gene: TRBJ2-3
clone size: .
CDR3 DNA: TGTGCCAGCAGCCCCCGGGGGGGCTGGACAGATACGCAGTATTTT
CDR3 protein: CASSPRGGWTDTQYF

V gene: TRBV11-3
D gene: TRBD2
J gene: TRBJ2-1
clone size: .
CDR3 DNA: TGTGCCAGCAGCCGGGGGGGCCCCTCCTACAATGAGCAGTTCTTC
CDR3 protein: CASSRGGPSYNEQFF